The next 11 T cell receptor beta chains were all read from a single sample in a study of cytomegalovirus exposure and HLA in healthy donors. PCR was performed using 60 Vbeta and 13 Jbeta primers. Sequencing used immunoSEQ multiplex PCR; TCRdb keeps in-frame clones, though not all of them. The data hold approximately 190,000 clones, with roughly 80% observed a single time. Material for sequencing was PBMCs. The source of these receptors is a man aged 40-55 years in good health and CMV-seropositive.

The gene calls are TRBV5-4 and TRBJ1-2; 10 bases map to TRBD1. The J segment lost 7 bases and the V segment lost 4 bases, leaving 7 bases of the junction unmatched. Germline V CDR1 and CDR2: SGHNT, YYREEE (reference sequence). The CDR3 has 14 residues. The CDR3 spells CASSPRQGAFGYTF. The CDR3 DNA sequence: TGTGCCAGCAGCCCCAGACAGGGGGCCTTTGGCTACACCTTC.

The chain couples TRBV7-2 to TRBJ2-3; tentative D call: TRBD2 (5 bases). Germline values: CDR1 SGHTA, CDR2 FQGNSA. The V end was cut by 6 bases, the J end by 2 bases, with 12 bases between. This CDR3 contains 14 residues. CDR3 in DNA: TGTGCCAGCAGAGCTAGAGGGTCCACAGATACGCAGTATTTT. This translates into CASRARGSTDTQYF.

In this sample, this clone turned up once. The V call is TRBV7-9, the J call TRBJ1-5; 7 bases align to TRBD1. This CDR3 contains 18 residues. Looked up from germline, CDR1 is SEHNR and CDR2 is FQNEAQ (reference sequence). The trim removed 1 base at V and 0 bases at J, leaving 9 bases unmatched. The CDR3 protein is CASSLGAGGRYSNQPQHF. The CDR3 region has the DNA TGTGCCAGCAGCTTAGGTGCAGGGGGTAGATATAGCAATCAGCCCCAGCATTTT.

With respect to this clone: The junction does not match germline at one end; this may be a read error. V is TRBV10-3 and J is TRBJ1-6; tentative D call: TRBD1 (5 bases). The CDR3 covers 14 residues. Germline-derived CDR1 and CDR2 are ENHRY and SYGVKD. The CDR3 coding sequence is TGTGCCGTCAGGGATACAGGAGAGAATTCACCCCTCCACTTT. Residues: CAVRDTGENSPLHF.

The chain employs TRBV10-3 and TRBJ1-4, with D hard to call. In germline, CDR1 is ENHRY, CDR2 SYGVKD. V lost 3 bases to trimming and J lost 0 bases, with 8 bases between them. This CDR3 contains 15 residues. CDR3 coding DNA: TGTGCCATCAGTGATACGACAACAACTAATGAAAAACTGTTTTTT. Amino acid sequence: CAISDTTTTNEKLFF.

V usage is TRBV6-1 and J usage is TRBJ2-7, with D perhaps matching TRBD2 (6 bases). Germline CDR1 is MNHNS and CDR2 is SASEGT. V gave up 4 bases and J gave up 3 bases, with 10 bases separating them. CDR3 size: 13 residues. In nucleotides, the CDR3 is TGTGCCAGCAGTGGTTTGCGGGACTACGAGCAGTACTTC. Its protein is CASSGLRDYEQYF.

The sample holds a few counts of this clone. The V and J genes are TRBV28 and TRBJ2-7, with 7 bases lining up with TRBD1. Trimming cost V 5 bases and J 0 bases; bases outside gene matches: 10. The CDR3 contains 16 residues. The germline gives CDR1 MDHEN, CDR2 SYDVKM. The CDR3 bases are TGTGCCAGCAGTCCCCTTCAGGGGGTTAGCTCCTACGAGCAGTACTTC. Its translation: CASSPLQGVSSYEQYF.

The chain uses TRBV18 and TRBJ2-1; a possible D gene is TRBD2 (5 bases). Trimming shortened V by 3 bases and J by 2 bases, and 8 bases separated the two germline ends. The germline V gene encodes CDR1 KGHSH and CDR2 LQKENI. The CDR3 spans 14 residues. CDR3 in DNA: TGTGCCAGCTCACCTTCGGGGACCTACAATGAGCAGTTCTTC. This encodes CASSPSGTYNEQFF.

The chain joins TRBV30 to TRBJ1-1, with D possibly being TRBD1 (6 bases). The CDR3 contains 14 residues. Germline CDR1 reads GTSNPN; CDR2 reads SVGIG (reference sequence). The germline V and J ends were trimmed by 4 bases and 7 bases, with 19 bases remaining between them. CDR3 loop: CAWTLGGGLREAFF. In DNA form, the CDR3 reads TGTGCCTGGACCCTCGGAGGGGGACTACGTGAAGCTTTCTTT.

The rearrangement uses TRBV7-9 and TRBJ2-7; 7 bases agree with TRBD1. The CDR3 extends over 14 amino acids. Trimming took 4 bases from V and 6 from J; bases not matched to a gene: 9. Germline CDR1 and CDR2: SEHNR and FQNEAQ (reference sequence). This CDR3 is CASSSNLRGLEQYF. CDR3 nucleotides: TGTGCCAGCAGCTCCAACCTGAGGGGGCTCGAGCAGTACTTC.

This chain links TRBV7-8 with TRBJ2-5; D perhaps matches TRBD2 (7 bases). This CDR3 is 16 amino acids long. Germline V gene data show CDR1 as SGHVS and CDR2 as FQNEAQ. Trimming took off 1 base at V and 4 bases at J, with 16 bases between the two ends. This CDR3 is CASSLVGGGAGETQYF. Here the CDR3 DNA reads TGTGCCAGCAGCTTAGTAGGTGGGGGGGCAGGAGAGACCCAGTACTTC.